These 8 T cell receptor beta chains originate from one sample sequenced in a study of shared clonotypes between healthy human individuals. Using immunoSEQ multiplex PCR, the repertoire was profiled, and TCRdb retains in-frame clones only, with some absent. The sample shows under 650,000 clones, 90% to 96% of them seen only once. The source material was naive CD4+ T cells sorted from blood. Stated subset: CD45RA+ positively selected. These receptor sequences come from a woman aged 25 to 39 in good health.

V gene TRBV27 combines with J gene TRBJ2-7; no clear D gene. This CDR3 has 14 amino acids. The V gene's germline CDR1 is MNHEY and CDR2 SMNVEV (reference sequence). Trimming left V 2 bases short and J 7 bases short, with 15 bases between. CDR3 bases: TGTGCCAGCAGTTTACCGGACGGATCGGAGGAGCAGTACTTC. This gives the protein CASSLPDGSEEQYF.

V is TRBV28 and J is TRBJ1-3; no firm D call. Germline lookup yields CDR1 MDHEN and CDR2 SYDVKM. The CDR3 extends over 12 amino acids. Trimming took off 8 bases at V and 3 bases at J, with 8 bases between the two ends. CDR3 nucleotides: TGTGCCAGCGGGATGAATGGAAACACCATATATTTT. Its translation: CASGMNGNTIYF. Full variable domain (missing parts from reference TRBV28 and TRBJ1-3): DVKVTQSSRYLVKRTGEKVFLECVQDMDHENMFWYRQDPGLGLRLIYFSYDVKMKEKGDIPEGYSVSREKKERFSLILESASTNQTSMYLCASGMNGNTIYFGEGSWLTVV.

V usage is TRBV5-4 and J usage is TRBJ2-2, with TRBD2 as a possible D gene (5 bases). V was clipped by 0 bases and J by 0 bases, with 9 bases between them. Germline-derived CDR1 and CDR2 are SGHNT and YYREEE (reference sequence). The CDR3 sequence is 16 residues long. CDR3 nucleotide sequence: TGTGCCAGCAGCTTGGCCGCGGGCGCGAACACCGGGGAGCTGTTTTTT. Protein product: CASSLAAGANTGELFF.

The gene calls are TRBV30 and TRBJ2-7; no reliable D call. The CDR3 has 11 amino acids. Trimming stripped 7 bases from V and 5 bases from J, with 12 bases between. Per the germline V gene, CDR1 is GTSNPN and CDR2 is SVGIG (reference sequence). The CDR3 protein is CAYSGGNEQYF. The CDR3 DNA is TGTGCCTATTCAGGTGGGAACGAGCAGTACTTC.

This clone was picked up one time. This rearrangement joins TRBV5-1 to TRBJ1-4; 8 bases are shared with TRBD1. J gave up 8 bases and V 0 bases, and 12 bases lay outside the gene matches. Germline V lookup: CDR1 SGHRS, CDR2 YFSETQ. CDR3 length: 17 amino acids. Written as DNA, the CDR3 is TGCGCCAGCAGCTTGGGACAGGGGAACGGCTTGGGGGAAAAACTGTTTTTT. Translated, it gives CASSLGQGNGLGEKLFF.

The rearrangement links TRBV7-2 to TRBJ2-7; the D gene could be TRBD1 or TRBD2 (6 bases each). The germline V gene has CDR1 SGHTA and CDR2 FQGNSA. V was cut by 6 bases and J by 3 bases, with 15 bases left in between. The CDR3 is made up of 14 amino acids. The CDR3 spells CASSPSRGHYEQYF. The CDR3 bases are TGTGCCAGCAGTCCTTCTCGGGGGCACTACGAGCAGTACTTC.

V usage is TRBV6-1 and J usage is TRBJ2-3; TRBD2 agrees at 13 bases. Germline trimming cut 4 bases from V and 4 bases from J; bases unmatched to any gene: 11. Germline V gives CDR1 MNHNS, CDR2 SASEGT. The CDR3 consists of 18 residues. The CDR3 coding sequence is TGTGCCAGCAGTGCACCGCCGGGACTAGCGGGATCTTCAGATACGCAGTATTTT. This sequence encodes CASSAPPGLAGSSDTQYF.

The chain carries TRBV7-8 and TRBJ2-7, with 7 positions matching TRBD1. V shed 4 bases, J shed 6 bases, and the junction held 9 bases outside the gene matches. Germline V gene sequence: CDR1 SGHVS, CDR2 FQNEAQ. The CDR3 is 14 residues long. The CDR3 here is CASSSTGKKFEQYF. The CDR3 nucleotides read TGTGCCAGCAGCTCGACAGGGAAAAAGTTCGAGCAGTACTTC. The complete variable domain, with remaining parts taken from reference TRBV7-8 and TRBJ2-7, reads GAGVSQSPRYKVAKRGQDVALRCDPISGHVSLFWYQQALGQGPEFLTYFQNEAQLDKSGLPSDRFFAERPEGSVSTLKIQRTQQEDSAVYLCASSSTGKKFEQYFGPGTRLTVT.